The 27 T cell receptor beta chains below were found in one sample sequenced in a study of blood T cell repertoires in COVID-19 (dated by TCRdb to about 2020). The library was obtained by the immunoSEQ multiplex PCR assay. The clones in this table, taken by TCRdb from immuneACCESS, are in-frame only. Not every clone is retained; where verified, under half of the shortfall comes from an unresolved V gene, and the cause of the rest is unknown. For this sample there are about 90,000 clones; 91% appear just once. The ten largest clones represent around 1.8% of the sample. Sequencing used peripheral blood. The receptors here all came from a human donor with active COVID-19. The donor label of this sample is uncertain.

This chain connects TRBV28 to TRBJ1-1; D is perhaps TRBD1 (6 bases). Between the trimmed V and J ends, which lost 6 bases and 5 bases, there was a span of 19 bases. CDR1 is MDHEN and CDR2 is SYDVKM in the germline V gene. The CDR3 loop spans 15 amino acids. CDR3 DNA: TGTGCCAGCAGCCCTTTTTCAGGGGCTAAGACTGAAGCTTTCTTT. This sequence encodes CASSPFSGAKTEAFF.

This clone is classed as medium-sized (0.01 to 0.1%). The rearrangement uses TRBV5-5 and TRBJ1-2; 11 nucleotides agree with TRBD1. The germline gives CDR1 SGHKS, CDR2 YYEKEE (reference sequence). J lost 6 bases, V lost 2 bases, and 3 bases had no gene match. The CDR3 loop spans 14 amino acids. The CDR3 protein is CASSFGTGGNGYTF. CDR3 in DNA: TGTGCCAGCAGCTTCGGGACAGGGGGTAATGGCTACACCTTC.

The chain recombines TRBV10-1 with TRBJ2-7, with 8 positions matching TRBD2. The CDR3 contains 13 residues. Germline loops: CDR1 WNHNN, CDR2 SYGVQD (reference sequence). J lost 9 bases, V lost 0 bases, and 4 bases had no gene match. The CDR3 is CASSESGLGMQYF. CDR3 coding DNA: TGCGCCAGCAGTGAGTCGGGACTAGGTATGCAGTACTTC.

For the CDR3, the DNA is TGTGCCAGCAGCCCGTGGGCGTATGAGCAGTTCTTC. It translates to CASSPWAYEQFF. The chain employs TRBV7-8 and TRBJ2-1; D is unclear. This CDR3 is built from 12 residues. Germline assignment: CDR1 SGHVS and CDR2 FQNEAQ. Trimming removed 5 bases from V and 8 bases from J, with 10 bases in between.

The chain has TRBV28 and TRBJ2-7; tentative D call: TRBD2 (6 bases). Trimming pared 6 bases from V and 8 bases from J, leaving 17 bases between. CDR3 length: 13 amino acids. Germline V gene lookup returns CDR1 MDHEN and CDR2 SYDVKM. CDR3 coding DNA: TGTGCCAGCAGCCACCCACTAGCAGCCCAGCAGTACTTC. Its protein product is CASSHPLAAQQYF.

This clone is a singleton in its sample. The chain links TRBV27 to TRBJ2-5; 8 bases agree with TRBD2. Germline CDR1 MNHEY, CDR2 SMNVEV (reference sequence). The CDR3 consists of 17 residues. V was pared by 3 bases and J by 1 base, with 10 bases of the junction left unmatched. The CDR3 here is CASSFQRGAGAQETQYF. DNA for the CDR3: TGTGCCAGCAGTTTCCAGAGGGGAGCGGGGGCCCAAGAGACCCAGTACTTC.

This chain joins TRBV4-3 and TRBJ2-3; D remains unclear. V was trimmed by 0 bases and J by 4 bases, leaving 11 bases between them. The CDR3 is made up of 15 amino acids. Germline V gene sequence: CDR1 LGHNA, CDR2 YSLEER. The CDR3 spells CASSQDYRRADTQYF. In DNA, the CDR3 is TGCGCCAGCAGCCAAGACTACAGACGAGCAGATACGCAGTATTTT.

This clone was seen only a few times. J is TRBJ1-1 and V is TRBV5-1; 7 nucleotides agree with TRBD1. The CDR3 is made up of 15 amino acids. Trimming took 3 bases from V and 3 from J; bases not matched to a gene: 8. The germline V gene has CDR1 SGHRS and CDR2 YFSETQ. CDR3 in amino acids: CASSYSNRGDTEAFF. CDR3 in DNA: TGCGCCAGCAGCTATTCCAACAGGGGTGACACTGAAGCTTTCTTT.

V and J are TRBV10-3 and TRBJ2-7; 8 bases are a match to TRBD1. Trimming removed 10 bases from V and 5 bases from J; junction bases left unmatched: 10. CDR3 size: 13 residues. The germline gives CDR1 ENHRY, CDR2 SYGVKD. CDR3 loop: CATNGQGQHEQYF. CDR3 DNA sequence: TGTGCCACCAACGGACAGGGACAGCACGAGCAGTACTTC.

The rearrangement uses TRBV7-2 and TRBJ2-3; TRBD2 aligns across 8 bases. Per the germline V gene, CDR1 is SGHTA and CDR2 is FQGNSA. The CDR3 loop spans 15 amino acids. V gave up 3 bases and J gave up 3 bases; unmatched junction bases: 5. CDR3 sequence: CASSFRAGETDTQYF. The DNA for the CDR3 is TGTGCCAGCAGCTTTCGAGCGGGGGAGACAGATACGCAGTATTTT.

This chain joins TRBV7-8 and TRBJ2-3, with 10 positions matching TRBD1. V was pared by 5 bases and J by 3 bases, with 8 bases of the junction left unmatched. Germline V gives CDR1 SGHVS, CDR2 FQNEAQ. There are 16 residues in the CDR3. CDR3 coding DNA: TGTGCCAGCAGCCCCCCTAGGACAGGGGGTACAGATACGCAGTATTTT. Amino acid sequence: CASSPPRTGGTDTQYF.

In this sample, this clone turned up once. The rearrangement joins TRBV12-3 or TRBV12-4 to TRBJ2-5, with a weak D call TRBD1 (5 bases). CDR3 length equals 12 residues. Trimming took off 1 base at V and 5 bases at J, with 5 bases between the two ends. The CDR3: CASSLDRETQYF. The CDR3 coding sequence is TGTGCCAGCAGTTTAGACAGGGAGACCCAGTACTTC.

This clone is a singleton in its sample. The chain has TRBV7-2 and TRBJ2-7; 7 nucleotides line up with TRBD2. V shed 2 bases and J 3 bases; nucleotides not matched to a gene: 4. Germline CDR1 and CDR2: SGHTA and FQGNSA. The CDR3 contains 14 residues. The CDR3 is CASSLRGGGYEQYF. The DNA for the CDR3 is TGTGCCAGCAGCTTAAGAGGCGGGGGCTACGAGCAGTACTTC. The whole variable domain, filled in from reference TRBV7-2 and TRBJ2-7, reads GAGVSQSPSNKVTEKGKDVELRCDPISGHTALYWYRQSLGQGLEFLIYFQGNSAPDKSGLPSDRFSAERTGGSVSTLTIQRTQQEDSAVYLCASSLRGGGYEQYFGPGTRLTVT.

The chain recombines TRBV28 with TRBJ1-5; 7 positions match TRBD1. This CDR3 is 15 amino acids long. V lost 6 bases, J lost 0 bases, and 5 bases stayed unmatched. CDR1 and CDR2 from the germline V gene are MDHEN and SYDVKM. CDR3 bases: TGTGCCAGCAGACCTGGGACAGATAGCAATCAGCCCCAGCATTTT. This encodes CASRPGTDSNQPQHF.

This clone was seen a handful of times. The chain couples TRBV2 to TRBJ2-3; tentative D call: TRBD2 (6 bases). CDR1 SNHLY and CDR2 FYNNEI come from the germline V gene. This CDR3 region has 14 residues. The ends were cut back, 0 bases at V and 10 bases at J, with 14 bases in the middle. CDR3 region: CASSEARGWNAQYF. CDR3 DNA: TGTGCCAGCAGTGAAGCGCGGGGATGGAACGCGCAGTATTTT.

This sequence joins TRBV5-1 and TRBJ2-1, with 10 bases that match TRBD1. Germline-derived CDR1 and CDR2 are SGHRS and YFSETQ. V lost 4 bases, J lost 6 bases, and 4 bases stayed unmatched. The CDR3 has 14 amino acids. This CDR3 is CASSPRTGGNEQFF. The CDR3 DNA is TGCGCCAGCAGCCCGAGGACAGGGGGCAATGAGCAGTTCTTC. The whole variable domain, remainder taken from reference TRBV5-1 and TRBJ2-1, is KAGVTQTPRYLIKTRGQQVTLSCSPISGHRSVSWYQQTPGQGLQFLFEYFSETQRNKGNFPGRFSGRQFSNSRSEMNVSTLELGDSALYLCASSPRTGGNEQFFGPGTRLTVL.

The chain carries TRBV19 and TRBJ2-2, with D perhaps TRBD1 (7 bases). Germline V gives CDR1 LNHDA, CDR2 SQIVND (reference sequence). The CDR3 is made up of 14 amino acids. The V end was cut by 6 bases, the J end by 3 bases, with 11 bases between. This chain's CDR3 is CASRVRGDTGELFF. In nucleotides, the CDR3 is TGTGCCAGTAGGGTCAGGGGGGACACCGGGGAGCTGTTTTTT.

The V call is TRBV2, the J call TRBJ2-3; 9 bases are a match to TRBD1. Trimming removed 6 bases from V and 2 bases from J; junction bases left unmatched: 9. Germline V gene lookup returns CDR1 SNHLY and CDR2 FYNNEI. The CDR3 is 16 amino acids. The CDR3 sequence is CASSPDRDRVTDTQYF. CDR3 nucleotide sequence: TGTGCCAGCAGCCCTGACCGGGACAGGGTCACAGATACGCAGTATTTT.

The V gene is TRBV11-3, the J gene TRBJ2-4, with 9 bases lining up with TRBD1. Unmatched junction bases numbered 19, after V lost 5 bases and J lost 2 bases. Germline CDR1 reads SGHNT; CDR2 reads YENEEA. This CDR3 comprises 20 residues. The CDR3 region is CASSKARDREARRSKNIQYF. The CDR3 nucleotides read TGTGCCAGCAGCAAAGCCCGGGACAGGGAGGCTCGGAGGTCCAAAAACATTCAGTACTTC.

V gene TRBV18 combines with J gene TRBJ1-1, with 9 bases matching TRBD1. Germline CDR1 reads KGHSH; CDR2 reads LQKENI. There are 18 residues in the CDR3. V was clipped by 3 bases and J by 5 bases; unmatched bases: 16. CDR3 bases: TGTGCCAGCTCACCTATTACCTTGGACAGGGGCGCGAGTACTGAAGCTTTCTTT. Translated: CASSPITLDRGASTEAFF. Looking up the rest from reference TRBV18 and TRBJ1-1 gives the full variable domain: NAGVMQNPRHLVRRRGQEARLRCSPMKGHSHVYWYRQLPEEGLKFMVYLQKENIIDESGMPKERFSAEFPKEGPSILRIQQVVRGDSAAYFCASSPITLDRGASTEAFFGQGTRLTVV.

A single count supports this clone. The chain couples TRBV7-3 to TRBJ1-2; 7 bases are shared with TRBD1. From germline, CDR1 is SGHTA and CDR2 FQGTGA. This CDR3 comprises 14 residues. V lost 5 bases to trimming and J lost 5 bases; unmatched junction nucleotides: 8. The CDR3: CASSPGGGKYGYTF. CDR3 sequence (DNA): TGTGCCAGCAGCCCCGGAGGGGGCAAGTATGGCTACACCTTC. Using reference TRBV7-3 and TRBJ1-2 for the parts outside the CDR3, the full variable domain is GAGVSQTPSNKVTEKGKYVELRCDPISGHTALYWYRQSLGQGPEFLIYFQGTGAADDSGLPNDRFFAVRPEGSVSTLKIQRTERGDSAVYLCASSPGGGKYGYTFGSGTRLTVV.

This rearrangement joins TRBV11-2 to TRBJ2-7; 8 nucleotides agree with TRBD1. The J segment lost 3 bases and the V segment lost 0 bases, leaving 1 base of the junction unmatched. The V gene's germline CDR1 is SGHAT and CDR2 FQNNGV. This CDR3 contains 14 residues. The DNA for the CDR3 is TGTGCCAGCAGCTTAGACAGGGGGCTCTACGAGCAGTACTTC. Protein product: CASSLDRGLYEQYF.

This chain joins TRBV5-1 and TRBJ2-7; possibly TRBD2 for D (6 bases). CDR1 is SGHRS and CDR2 is YFSETQ in the germline V gene. The CDR3 loop spans 15 amino acids. The ends were cut back, 0 bases at V and 2 bases at J, with 12 bases in the middle. This CDR3 is CASSLVGGVTYEQYF. DNA of the CDR3: TGCGCCAGCAGCTTGGTTGGCGGGGTGACCTACGAGCAGTACTTC. Full variable domain (missing parts from reference TRBV5-1 and TRBJ2-7): KAGVTQTPRYLIKTRGQQVTLSCSPISGHRSVSWYQQTPGQGLQFLFEYFSETQRNKGNFPGRFSGRQFSNSRSEMNVSTLELGDSALYLCASSLVGGVTYEQYFGPGTRLTVT.

This chain links TRBV7-2 with TRBJ2-2, with D possibly TRBD2 on 5 matching bases. From germline, CDR1 is SGHTA and CDR2 FQGNSA. V was cut by 5 bases and J by 7 bases, with 11 bases left in between. The CDR3 consists of 13 residues. The CDR3 loop reads CASSGSGHGELFF. The CDR3 DNA is TGTGCCAGCAGCGGGAGCGGTCACGGGGAGCTGTTTTTT.

This sequence joins TRBV18 and TRBJ1-5; D is unclear. From germline, CDR1 is KGHSH and CDR2 LQKENI. The CDR3 totals 15 residues. V was clipped by 0 bases and J by 3 bases, with 9 bases between them. The CDR3 region is CASSPPSSYNQPQHF. CDR3 DNA: TGTGCCAGCTCACCACCGTCCAGTTACAATCAGCCCCAGCATTTT.

This rearrangement joins TRBV6-4 to TRBJ2-1, with D hard to call. Germline V CDR1 and CDR2: MRHNA, SNTAGT. The CDR3 consists of 13 residues. The V end lost 8 bases, the J end lost 5 bases, and 13 bases lay between the germline ends. This CDR3 is CASGLTADNEQFF. Written as DNA, the CDR3 is TGTGCCAGCGGGCTTACTGCCGACAATGAGCAGTTCTTC.

The CDR3 nucleotides are TGTGCCAGCAGCCAGGAGTCACGGGCAGGGGGACGGAATTCACCCCTCCACTTT. It codes for CASSQESRAGGRNSPLHF. The genes are TRBV3-1 (or the pseudogene TRBV3-2) and TRBJ1-6; 7 bases map to TRBD1. There are 18 residues in the CDR3. The germline V gene encodes CDR1 LGHDT and CDR2 YNNKEL (reference sequence). Unmatched junction bases numbered 15, after V lost 3 bases and J lost 7 bases.